The source of this TCR beta chain is a study of cytomegalovirus exposure and HLA in healthy donors. Profiled with immunoSEQ multiplex PCR; TCRdb holds only in-frame clones, not every one. The sample carries roughly 60,000 clones, about 92% recorded once. The sequence derives from a woman between 18 and 30 years old in good health and CMV-seronegative. Input material: PBMCs.

The CDR3 DNA reads as TGCGCCAGCAGCTTGGCGGGACACGGATCCTACGAGCAGTACTTC. The encoded protein is CASSLAGHGSYEQYF. This chain joins TRBV5-1 and TRBJ2-7; perhaps TRBD1 as D (6 bases). With 0 bases removed from V and 1 base from J, the gap between germline ends came to 11 bases. Germline CDR1 SGHRS, CDR2 YFSETQ. The CDR3 has 15 amino acids.